The 25 T cell receptor beta chains below come from one sample, sequenced in a study of shared clonotypes between healthy human individuals. Clones were sequenced by immunoSEQ multiplex PCR, and TCRdb holds only the in-frame ones, with some missing. Altogether 2 million to 2.5 million clones are present, almost 96% being singletons, with the ten largest covering roughly 0.13%. Specimen: naive CD4+ T cells sorted from blood. Subset in this sample: CD45RA+ positively selected. These receptor sequences come from a man aged 18 to 30 in good health.

V is TRBV11-2 and J is TRBJ2-7; 8 nucleotides line up with TRBD1. Germline CDR1 SGHAT, CDR2 FQNNGV. This CDR3 is 16 amino acids long. The trim removed 1 base at V and 0 bases at J, leaving 5 bases unmatched. CDR3 DNA sequence: TGTGCCAGCAGCTTAGCTCGGACAGGGAACTCCTACGAGCAGTACTTC. It is translated as CASSLARTGNSYEQYF.

The gene calls are TRBV7-8 and TRBJ1-1, with D perhaps matching TRBD1 (6 bases). The CDR3 has 14 amino acids. Germline V CDR1 and CDR2: SGHVS, FQNEAQ. The V and J ends lost 5 bases and 0 bases respectively, with 10 bases between them. The CDR3 loop is CASSRTVMNTEAFF. In DNA form, the CDR3 reads TGTGCCAGCAGCCGGACAGTAATGAACACTGAAGCTTTCTTT.

The chain recombines TRBV5-6 with TRBJ1-4, with TRBD1 as a possible D gene (5 bases). The V end was cut by 4 bases, the J end by 6 bases, with 19 bases between. Germline CDR1 SGHDT, CDR2 YYEEEE. The CDR3 runs 16 residues. CDR3 DNA: TGTGCCAGCAGCGTACCAGGGATTTCTCTTGATGAAAAACTGTTTTTT. It specifies CASSVPGISLDEKLFF.

The rearrangement joins TRBV4-1 to TRBJ1-1; D gene uncertain. The germline gives CDR1 MGHRA, CDR2 YSYEKL. This CDR3 contains 16 residues. V was trimmed by 2 bases and J by 0 bases, leaving 13 bases between them. In nucleotides, the CDR3 is TGCGCCAGCAGCCAACCCCTACGGGGAATGAACACTGAAGCTTTCTTT. Amino acids: CASSQPLRGMNTEAFF.

V and J are TRBV5-1 and TRBJ2-1; 7 bases line up with TRBD2. The CDR3 length is 15 residues. Germline lookup yields CDR1 SGHRS and CDR2 YFSETQ. The V and J ends lost 0 bases and 6 bases, in that order; junction bases with no gene match: 6. Here the CDR3 DNA reads TGCGCCAGCAGCTTGGGCGGGAGTGTCTTCAATGAGCAGTTCTTC. Protein sequence: CASSLGGSVFNEQFF.

This clone was detected only once. The V and J genes are TRBV5-1 and TRBJ2-7, with D perhaps being TRBD1 or TRBD2 (5 bases each). This CDR3 contains 15 residues. V gave up 0 bases and J gave up 5 bases, with 15 bases separating them. The V gene's germline CDR1 is SGHRS and CDR2 YFSETQ. DNA for the CDR3: TGCGCCAGCAGCTTGGCAGGGACGCCCCGGGACGAGCAGTACTTC. This encodes CASSLAGTPRDEQYF.

The chain joins TRBV10-2 to TRBJ2-2, with 10 nucleotides matching TRBD2. From germline, CDR1 is WSHSY and CDR2 SAAADI. This CDR3 spans 15 amino acids. Germline trimming cut 5 bases from V and 3 bases from J; bases unmatched to any gene: 3. CDR3 sequence reads: CASSRSGRDTGELFF. CDR3 in DNA: TGCGCCAGCAGTCGCAGCGGGAGGGACACCGGGGAGCTGTTTTTT.

The chain employs TRBV18 and TRBJ2-1; TRBD2 aligns across 13 bases. This CDR3 comprises 16 residues. Trimming at V came to 3 bases and at J to 7 bases, leaving 6 bases not matched to a gene. CDR1 KGHSH and CDR2 LQKENI come from the germline V gene. CDR3 bases: TGTGCCAGCTCACCCCCGGGACTAGCGGGACGGAATGAGCAGTTCTTC. Its translation: CASSPPGLAGRNEQFF. Full variable domain (missing parts from reference TRBV18 and TRBJ2-1): NAGVMQNPRHLVRRRGQEARLRCSPMKGHSHVYWYRQLPEEGLKFMVYLQKENIIDESGMPKERFSAEFPKEGPSILRIQQVVRGDSAAYFCASSPPGLAGRNEQFFGPGTRLTVL.

The V and J genes are TRBV5-4 and TRBJ2-7, with 10 bases aligning to TRBD1. Germline V gene data show CDR1 as SGHNT and CDR2 as YYREEE (reference sequence). The V gene end was trimmed by 5 bases and the J gene end by 4 bases; junction bases not matched to a gene: 6. The CDR3 loop spans 14 amino acids. The CDR3 DNA reads as TGTGCCAGCAGTCACCCGGGACAGGGGTACGAGCAGTACTTC. Translation: CASSHPGQGYEQYF.

This chain joins TRBV10-3 and TRBJ2-1, with TRBD1 identical over 9 bases. The CDR3 contains 12 residues. J lost 7 bases, V lost 8 bases, and 3 bases had no gene match. Germline values: CDR1 ENHRY, CDR2 SYGVKD. CDR3 region: CAIRDRENEQFF. In nucleotides, the CDR3 is TGTGCCATCCGGGACAGGGAGAATGAGCAGTTCTTC.

This chain joins TRBV5-1 and TRBJ1-2; D might be TRBD1 (5 bases). Trimming took off 4 bases at V and 4 bases at J, with 14 bases between the two ends. The germline CDR1 and CDR2 sequences are SGHRS and YFSETQ. The CDR3 is made up of 14 amino acids. The CDR3 loop is CASSVSTDTYGYTF. The CDR3 bases are TGCGCCAGCAGCGTGTCGACAGATACCTATGGCTACACCTTC.

V and J are TRBV7-8 and TRBJ2-7; 10 bases are shared with TRBD1. Unmatched junction bases numbered 7, after V lost 5 bases and J lost 3 bases. The V gene's germline CDR1 is SGHVS and CDR2 FQNEAQ. The CDR3 runs 15 residues. CDR3 bases: TGTGCCAGCAGCCCACCGGACAGGGGGGGCTACGAGCAGTACTTC. Translation gives CASSPPDRGGYEQYF.

The chain links TRBV27 to TRBJ2-7, with TRBD2 identical over 11 bases. Trimming cost V 6 bases and J 6 bases; bases outside gene matches: 10. This CDR3 region has 15 residues. Per the germline V gene, CDR1 is MNHEY and CDR2 is SMNVEV (reference sequence). Here the CDR3 reads CASRPTLAGGAEQYF. The CDR3 nucleotides are TGTGCCAGCAGGCCCACCCTAGCGGGAGGAGCCGAGCAGTACTTC.

This sequence joins TRBV28 and TRBJ1-1; TRBD1 agrees at 7 bases. This CDR3 contains 15 residues. Looked up from germline, CDR1 is MDHEN and CDR2 is SYDVKM. Trimming at V came to 8 bases and at J to 1 base, leaving 10 bases not matched to a gene. The DNA for the CDR3 is TGTGCCAGCGACGAGACAGGGAAAAAGAACACTGAAGCTTTCTTT. As protein: CASDETGKKNTEAFF.

The chain employs TRBV6-5 and TRBJ1-4; D gene ambiguous. Between the trimmed V and J ends, which lost 2 bases and 3 bases, there was a span of 10 bases. Germline CDR1 reads MNHEY; CDR2 reads SVGAGI. The CDR3 spans 15 residues. Written as DNA, the CDR3 is TGTGCCAGCAGTTACGTTCCGACCTCTAATGAAAAACTGTTTTTT. Its translation: CASSYVPTSNEKLFF.

The chain is built from TRBV5-4 and TRBJ1-3, with unresolved D. V was clipped by 4 bases and J by 4 bases, with 15 bases between them. This CDR3 is built from 15 residues. The germline V gene encodes CDR1 SGHNT and CDR2 YYREEE (reference sequence). This CDR3 reads CASSNWEQRGNTIYF. CDR3 DNA sequence: TGTGCCAGCAGCAACTGGGAACAGAGAGGAAACACCATATATTTT.

This chain joins TRBV11-2 and TRBJ2-3, with D unresolved. The CDR3 sequence is 12 residues long. V shed 6 bases and J shed 4 bases, with 8 bases lying between them. Germline values: CDR1 SGHAT, CDR2 FQNNGV. CDR3 DNA sequence: TGTGCCAGCAGAATACAGCCAGATACGCAGTATTTT. Protein product: CASRIQPDTQYF.

This clone has just one count. This sequence joins TRBV28 and TRBJ1-1; D gene uncertain. The CDR3 extends over 16 amino acids. Germline V CDR1 and CDR2: MDHEN, SYDVKM. V lost 5 bases and J lost 0, with 16 bases in between. The CDR3 sequence is CASSRLKQLVNTEAFF. The CDR3 bases are TGTGCCAGCAGTCGCCTCAAACAGTTAGTGAACACTGAAGCTTTCTTT.

Of note for this clone: This CDR3 is also generated by other DNA sequences in the sample. The V gene is TRBV6-5, the J gene TRBJ1-3; no firm D call. Trimming cost V 0 bases and J 0 bases, with 0 bases left between them. The CDR3 sequence is 13 residues long. Germline V gives CDR1 MNHEY, CDR2 SVGAGI. The CDR3 sequence is CASSYSSGNTIYF. As DNA, the CDR3 is TGTGCCAGCAGTTACTCCTCTGGAAACACCATATATTTT.

This chain uses TRBV29-1 with TRBJ2-2, with a weak D call TRBD2 (6 bases). Trimming removed 2 bases at V and 3 bases at J, with 13 bases between. Germline V gene sequence: CDR1 SQVTM, CDR2 ANQGSEA. This CDR3 is built from 15 residues. The CDR3 region is CSVELPGSHTGELFF. In DNA form, the CDR3 reads TGCAGCGTTGAACTCCCCGGGAGCCACACCGGGGAGCTGTTTTTT.

About this clone itself: Other DNA sequences from this sample encode an identical CDR3 as well. V usage is TRBV11-2 and J usage is TRBJ1-3, with D unclear. This CDR3 has 13 residues. Germline V gene lookup returns CDR1 SGHAT and CDR2 FQNNGV. Trimming removed 3 bases at V and 4 bases at J, with 7 bases between. The CDR3 protein is CASSLVLGNTIYF. CDR3 nucleotide sequence: TGTGCCAGCAGCTTGGTTTTAGGAAACACCATATATTTT.

This sequence joins TRBV4-3 and TRBJ2-7, with D possibly being TRBD1 (6 bases). CDR3 length: 15 residues. The germline CDR1 and CDR2 sequences are LGHNA and YSLEER. V was pared by 1 base and J by 5 bases, with 15 bases between. The CDR3 protein is CASSQVMGADHEQYF. The CDR3 region has the DNA TGCGCCAGCAGCCAAGTGATGGGGGCAGACCACGAGCAGTACTTC.

The chain combines TRBV5-4 with TRBJ1-2; 7 bases are shared with TRBD1. V trimming: 2 bases; J trimming: 0 bases; junction bases outside the gene matches: 4. This CDR3 has 15 amino acids. Per the germline V gene, CDR1 is SGHNT and CDR2 is YYREEE (reference sequence). CDR3 sequence (DNA): TGTGCCAGCAGCTTAGAGACAGGGTCTAACTATGGCTACACCTTC. This translates into CASSLETGSNYGYTF.

This chain uses TRBV6-6 with TRBJ2-7, with 12 bases lining up with TRBD2. CDR1 MNHNY and CDR2 SVGAGI come from the germline V gene (reference sequence). The CDR3 totals 15 residues. V lost 5 bases, J lost 5 bases, and 7 bases stayed unmatched. This chain's CDR3 is CASSHLAGGTNEQYF. CDR3 sequence (DNA): TGTGCCAGCAGTCACCTAGCGGGAGGGACCAACGAGCAGTACTTC.

The rearrangement joins TRBV5-1 to TRBJ2-1, with D maybe TRBD2 (7 bases). This CDR3 contains 15 residues. Germline-derived CDR1 and CDR2 are SGHRS and YFSETQ. The V gene lost 4 bases and the J gene lost 6 bases, with 17 bases spanning the gap. Written as DNA, the CDR3 is TGCGCCAGCAGCGCGACTAGGGCGGGGGCCAATGAGCAGTTCTTC. Amino acids: CASSATRAGANEQFF.